This T cell receptor (beta chain) was recorded in a study of OX40 agonist ivuxolimab in advanced cancers. Regarding the study as a whole: By week 6 at 0.1 to 3.0 mg/kg, blood CD4+ and CD8+ T cells had expanded clonally.

This table comes from immunoSEQ multiplex PCR, and its TCRdb copy is limited to in-frame clones, with some not included. Of around 100,000 clones listed, 85% to 90% are singletons. This clone came up once. Its antigen is currently unknown. The length of the CDR3 is 15 residues. V shed 2 bases and J shed 2 bases, with 11 bases lying between them. In germline, CDR1 is SNHLY, CDR2 FYNNEI. This receptor was identified in an adult with an advanced solid tumor such as melanoma, head and neck, liver or kidney cancer. Sequencing was performed on CD4+ or CD8+ T cells sorted from blood, taken in a trial of the OX40 agonist ivuxolimab. The rearrangement joins TRBV2 to TRBJ2-3; D tentatively reads TRBD1 or TRBD2 (6 bases each). The CDR3 DNA reads TGTGCCAGCAGTGAAATGGGGGGCAACACAGATACGCAGTATTTT. Translating it yields CASSEMGGNTDTQYF.